Listed here are 9 T cell receptor beta chains from one sample, sequenced in a study of cytomegalovirus exposure and HLA in healthy donors. The PCR ran on 60 Vbeta and 13 Jbeta primers. Assay used: immunoSEQ multiplex PCR; TCRdb lists only in-frame clones, some missing. The sample has some 220,000 clones, around four fifths seen once. Material for sequencing was PBMCs. Receptors were obtained from a boy under 18 in good health and CMV-seronegative.

This clone has a handful of counts. V is TRBV2 and J is TRBJ1-4, with 9 bases fitting TRBD1. Germline assignment: CDR1 SNHLY and CDR2 FYNNEI. This CDR3 is built from 17 residues. The V gene end was trimmed by 4 bases and the J gene end by 7 bases; junction bases not matched to a gene: 13. This CDR3 reads CASSGIWPGQGSEKLFF. The CDR3 DNA is TGTGCCAGCAGTGGGATATGGCCGGGACAGGGATCTGAAAAACTGTTTTTT.

The chain joins TRBV29-1 to TRBJ1-1; weak D call: TRBD1 (5 bases). V was trimmed by 7 bases and J by 5 bases, leaving 17 bases between them. CDR1 is SQVTM and CDR2 is ANQGSEA in the germline V gene. The CDR3 runs to 13 residues. The CDR3, as DNA: TGCAGCGCCGCTCACCCGGGGGGTACTGAAGCTTTCTTT. Protein product: CSAAHPGGTEAFF.

This chain links TRBV7-2 with TRBJ1-1; D not certain. The length of the CDR3 is 14 residues. V was pared by 5 bases and J by 0 bases, with 10 bases between. CDR1 SGHTA and CDR2 FQGNSA come from the germline V gene. DNA for the CDR3: TGTGCCAGCAGCCTTAACATCATGAACACTGAAGCTTTCTTT. Its protein is CASSLNIMNTEAFF. Looking up the rest from reference TRBV7-2 and TRBJ1-1 gives the full variable domain: GAGVSQSPSNKVTEKGKDVELRCDPISGHTALYWYRQSLGQGLEFLIYFQGNSAPDKSGLPSDRFSAERTGGSVSTLTIQRTQQEDSAVYLCASSLNIMNTEAFFGQGTRLTVV.

The chain has TRBV6-1 and TRBJ2-2; D not certain. CDR1 is MNHNS, CDR2 SASEGT, per germline. Trimming cost V 2 bases and J 5 bases, with 6 bases left between them. The CDR3 loop spans 13 amino acids. The CDR3 is CASSESGTGELFF. The CDR3 DNA follows: TGTGCCAGCAGTGAATCCGGGACCGGGGAGCTGTTTTTT.

The rearrangement uses TRBV11-2 and TRBJ1-1; D might be TRBD1 (5 bases). The CDR3 consists of 13 residues. Looked up from germline, CDR1 is SGHAT and CDR2 is FQNNGV. The V end lost 1 base, the J end lost 5 bases, and 8 bases lay between the germline ends. The DNA for the CDR3 is TGTGCCAGCAGCTTAGCGGGGGGGACTGAAGCTTTCTTT. Translating it yields CASSLAGGTEAFF.

CDR3 coding DNA: TGCGCCAGCACCCGGAGGGACCCGGGGGAGACCCAGTACTTC. Protein product: CASTRRDPGETQYF. This sequence joins TRBV5-1 and TRBJ2-5; a weak D match, TRBD2 (6 bases). V lost 6 bases, J lost 5 bases, and 17 bases lay in between. CDR3 length equals 14 residues. Germline V gene data show CDR1 as SGHRS and CDR2 as YFSETQ.

The genes are TRBV14 and TRBJ1-1, with D perhaps TRBD1 (5 bases). With 4 bases removed from V and 4 bases from J, the gap between germline ends came to 19 bases. Germline V gene lookup returns CDR1 SGHDN and CDR2 FVKESK. CDR3 length: 16 amino acids. CDR3 in amino acids: CASSPWGGRRSTEAFF. DNA for the CDR3: TGTGCCAGCAGCCCCTGGGGGGGTAGGAGGAGCACTGAAGCTTTCTTT.

Regarding this clone: The germline gene is not matched at one end of the junction; a read error may be the cause. This sequence joins TRBV7-9 and TRBJ2-3; TRBD2 matches at 8 bases. CDR3 length equals 18 residues. CDR1 is SEHNR, CDR2 FQNEAQ, per germline (reference sequence). In nucleotides, the CDR3 is TGTTCCAGCAGCTTAGGGCGGGCGGGGGGCCCACTCACAGATACGCAGTATTTT. It yields the protein CSSSLGRAGGPLTDTQYF.

V is TRBV13 and J is TRBJ2-1; 12 bases map to TRBD2. In germline, CDR1 is PRHDT, CDR2 FYEKMQ (reference sequence). Trimming took 6 bases from V and 4 from J; bases not matched to a gene: 1. The CDR3 extends over 14 amino acids. The DNA of the CDR3 is TGTGCCAGCAGGACTAGCGGGGGATACAATGAGCAGTTCTTC. It is translated as CASRTSGGYNEQFF.